Listed below are T cell receptor beta chains from one sample, sequenced in a study of Ad26.COV2.S vaccination and SARS-CoV-2 variants. Sequenced by immunoSEQ multiplex PCR; TCRdb stores in-frame clones only, minus some. The data contain around 310,000 clones, 90% of them singletons. The specimen was peripheral blood, collected in a trial of Ad26.COV2.S vaccine versus placebo. These TCRs come from a person aged 18 to 59 who received the Ad26.COV2.S COVID-19 vaccine or a placebo. Both conserved end residues are part of each CDR3. Fields, in order: clone size, V gene, J gene, D gene, CDR3 DNA, CDR3 protein. A D gene is named only where the DNA matches it firmly. Only part of the rows carry a size: once, few, many, or a class if the clone is expanded.

clone_size: NA; v_call: TRBV2; j_call: TRBJ2-1; d_call: TRBD2; cdr3_nt: TGTGCCAGCAGTGGTAGGACTAGTTCTATCAATGAGCAGTTCTTC; cdr3_aa: CASSGRTSSINEQFF
clone_size: NA; v_call: TRBV4-2; j_call: TRBJ2-5; d_call: TRBD2; cdr3_nt: TGTGCCAGCAGCCAAGAATGGACTAGCGGGATAGAGACCCAGTACTTC; cdr3_aa: CASSQEWTSGIETQYF
clone_size: NA; v_call: TRBV7-2; j_call: TRBJ1-1; d_call: TRBD1; cdr3_nt: TGTGCCAGCAGCTTAGGGGACAGGGACCTACCTGAAGCTTTCTTT; cdr3_aa: CASSLGDRDLPEAFF
clone_size: NA; v_call: TRBV4-1; j_call: TRBJ2-1; d_call: NA; cdr3_nt: TGCGCCAGCAGCCAACCCCCGGGGGCCGCCTACAATGAGCAGTTCTTC; cdr3_aa: CASSQPPGAAYNEQFF
clone_size: NA; v_call: TRBV28; j_call: TRBJ1-5; d_call: NA; cdr3_nt: TGTGCCAGCAGTTTCCCGGGACTCTTTAGCAATCAGCCCCAGCATTTT; cdr3_aa: CASSFPGLFSNQPQHF
clone_size: NA; v_call: TRBV2; j_call: TRBJ2-7; d_call: TRBD1; cdr3_nt: TGTGCCAGCAGTGGGTGGACAGGCAGGGAATCCTACGAGCAGTACTTC; cdr3_aa: CASSGWTGRESYEQYF
clone_size: NA; v_call: TRBV29-1; j_call: TRBJ1-2; d_call: NA; cdr3_nt: TGCAGCGTTGAAGATCCTGGACCCCCGGGCTACACCTTC; cdr3_aa: CSVEDPGPPGYTF
clone_size: NA; v_call: TRBV7-2; j_call: TRBJ2-5; d_call: TRBD2; cdr3_nt: TGTGCCAGCAGCCCCGGGACTACTCAAGAGACCCAGTACTTC; cdr3_aa: CASSPGTTQETQYF
clone_size: NA; v_call: TRBV4-3; j_call: TRBJ1-1; d_call: NA; cdr3_nt: TGCGCCAGCAGCCAAGTTGATGCGGGTGAAGCTTTCTTT; cdr3_aa: CASSQVDAGEAFF
clone_size: NA; v_call: TRBV6-2/TRBV6-3; j_call: TRBJ2-2; d_call: NA; cdr3_nt: TGTGCCAGCAGCCAACCTCTCAGGGGAAAGGCCGGGGAGCTGTTTTTT; cdr3_aa: CASSQPLRGKAGELFF
clone_size: NA; v_call: TRBV6-1; j_call: TRBJ2-5; d_call: TRBD1; cdr3_nt: TGTGCCAGCAGTGACCGTACAGGGGATATTACAGAGACCCAGTACTTC; cdr3_aa: CASSDRTGDITETQYF
clone_size: NA; v_call: TRBV4-3; j_call: TRBJ1-6; d_call: NA; cdr3_nt: TGCGCCAGCAGCCAATCGCTCAGGGGAGCGGGAGCCCTCCACTTT; cdr3_aa: CASSQSLRGAGALHF
clone_size: NA; v_call: TRBV19; j_call: TRBJ2-1; d_call: TRBD2; cdr3_nt: TGTGCCAGTAGTATAGATCACGGGAGGGCCTACAATGAGCAGTTCTTC; cdr3_aa: CASSIDHGRAYNEQFF
clone_size: NA; v_call: TRBV7-3; j_call: TRBJ1-2; d_call: NA; cdr3_nt: TGTGCCAGCAGCCCCGGGCCCTACTATGGCTACACCTTC; cdr3_aa: CASSPGPYYGYTF
clone_size: NA; v_call: TRBV6-4; j_call: TRBJ1-1; d_call: NA; cdr3_nt: TGTGCCAGCAGTGACTCAAGGAGGGGGACGAACACTGAAGCTTTCTTT; cdr3_aa: CASSDSRRGTNTEAFF
clone_size: once; v_call: TRBV6-5; j_call: TRBJ1-1; d_call: NA; cdr3_nt: TGTGCCAGCAGTTACTCTGGGACGGTGAACACTGAAGCTTTCTTT; cdr3_aa: CASSYSGTVNTEAFF
clone_size: NA; v_call: TRBV19; j_call: TRBJ1-3; d_call: NA; cdr3_nt: TGTGCCAGTAGAAGACAGGACACCTCTGGAAACACCATATATTTT; cdr3_aa: CASRRQDTSGNTIYF